Reported below is one TCR beta chain. The antigen is unknown. The primer mix had 60 V beta and 13 J beta primers. Method: immunoSEQ multiplex PCR; TCRdb's copy keeps in-frame clones and lacks some. The repertoire holds 60,000 to 70,000 clones, with roughly four fifths as singletons. This sample stems from a study of glioma-infiltrating T cells after dendritic cell vaccination. Points from the study as a whole: The cohort had few patients with full blood and tumor sets.

V was clipped by 4 bases and J by 0 bases, with 6 bases between them. The CDR3 runs to 13 residues. Germline CDR1 reads SGHRS; CDR2 reads YFSETQ. The chain carries TRBV5-1 and TRBJ2-3; the D is unclear. The receptor was isolated from a human donor with glioblastoma. The material was blood, obtained before dendritic cell vaccination. CDR3 in amino acids: CASSRPSTDTQYF. The CDR3 coding sequence is TGCGCCAGCAGCCGTCCTAGCACAGATACGCAGTATTTT.